The 18 T cell receptor beta chains in this list originate from one sample, sequenced in a study of beta chain features in type 1 diabetes. All of the isolated RNA was reverse transcribed, so expressed TCRB transcripts were sequenced. TCRdb keeps only in-frame clones here, not all; method: immunoSEQ multiplex PCR. The sample lists 300,000 to 400,000 clones; over 10% were seen once. The material sequenced was naive CD4+ T cells from blood. These receptors all come from a man in his late teens or twenties in good health.

The chain's CDR3 is CASSARDRGATNEKLFF. The CDR3 DNA sequence: TGTGCCAGCAGCGCCAGGGACAGGGGTGCAACTAATGAAAAACTGTTTTTT. This chain links TRBV9 with TRBJ1-4; TRBD1 aligns across 10 bases. Germline V gene sequence: CDR1 SGDLS, CDR2 YYNGEE. The CDR3 is 17 amino acids. Trimming took 3 bases from V and 0 from J; bases not matched to a gene: 5.

This clone was picked up a small number of times. CDR3 in amino acids: CASSLTTGSTDTQYF. The CDR3 region has the DNA TGTGCCAGCAGCCTGACGACAGGAAGCACAGATACGCAGTATTTT. This chain joins TRBV5-4 and TRBJ2-3; D is possibly TRBD1 (6 bases). This CDR3 comprises 15 residues. Germline V gives CDR1 SGHNT, CDR2 YYREEE (reference sequence). Trimming stripped 4 bases from V and 0 bases from J, with 12 bases between.

The rearrangement links TRBV28 to TRBJ1-5, with 8 bases matching TRBD1. This CDR3 comprises 15 residues. Per the germline V gene, CDR1 is MDHEN and CDR2 is SYDVKM. Trimming took 8 bases from V and 2 from J; bases not matched to a gene: 8. The DNA of the CDR3 is TGTGCCAGCCAGGGGGCAGGCTACGGCAATCAGCCCCAGCATTTT. It encodes CASQGAGYGNQPQHF.

The rearrangement uses TRBV7-9 and TRBJ2-5; 10 bases are shared with TRBD2. Per the germline V gene, CDR1 is SEHNR and CDR2 is FQNEAQ (reference sequence). The CDR3 covers 19 residues. Trimming removed 5 bases from V and 3 bases from J; junction bases left unmatched: 18. CDR3 DNA sequence: TGTGCCAGCAGCCGTCGAGCCAGCGGAGCGAGCGGGAGGGAAGAGACCCAGTACTTC. Translation: CASSRRASGASGREETQYF. Looking up the rest from reference TRBV7-9 and TRBJ2-5 gives the full variable domain: DTGVSQNPRHKITKRGQNVTFRCDPISEHNRLYWYRQTLGQGPEFLTYFQNEAQLEKSRLLSDRFSAERPKGSFSTLEIQRTEQGDSAMYLCASSRRASGASGREETQYFGPGTRLLVL.

The J gene is TRBJ2-7, the V gene TRBV18; 9 nucleotides align to TRBD2. Germline V gene sequence: CDR1 KGHSH, CDR2 LQKENI. Unmatched junction bases numbered 14, after V lost 4 bases and J lost 4 bases. CDR3 size: 17 residues. In DNA form, the CDR3 reads TGTGCCAGCTCACGACCCCTTAGCGGGAGAGGCAGGTACGAGCAGTACTTC. Translating gives CASSRPLSGRGRYEQYF.

This clone was counted a few times. The rearrangement uses TRBV6-5 and TRBJ2-5, with 7 bases aligning to TRBD1. The V gene's germline CDR1 is MNHEY and CDR2 SVGAGI. The trim removed 5 bases at V and 5 bases at J, leaving 8 bases unmatched. This CDR3 has 14 amino acids. CDR3 sequence: CASSRNRGWETQYF. For the CDR3, the DNA is TGTGCCAGCAGTCGAAACAGGGGTTGGGAGACCCAGTACTTC.

The chain joins TRBV6-4 to TRBJ1-3; weak D call: TRBD1 (6 bases). In germline, CDR1 is MRHNA, CDR2 SNTAGT. V dropped 11 bases and J dropped 0 bases, with 20 bases sitting between them. CDR3 length: 16 residues. The CDR3 nucleotides are TGTGCCGGTGAAAGGACAGTTGGTTACTCTGGAAACACCATATATTTT. It specifies CAGERTVGYSGNTIYF.

The table lists this clone with a few counts. The sample has other DNA sequences that encode this CDR3 too. The chain is built from TRBV5-4 and TRBJ2-5, with 7 bases matching TRBD1. This CDR3 comprises 14 residues. J was trimmed by 5 bases and V by 4 bases; bases with no gene match: 8. Germline V gene lookup returns CDR1 SGHNT and CDR2 YYREEE (reference sequence). The CDR3 bases are TGTGCCAGCAGCCTGAACAGGGGAAGGGAGACCCAGTACTTC. Translated: CASSLNRGRETQYF.

V and J are TRBV4-3 and TRBJ2-2; 7 bases are shared with TRBD1. V gave up 0 bases and J gave up 4 bases; unmatched junction bases: 11. Germline V gene sequence: CDR1 LGHNA, CDR2 YSLEER. The CDR3 consists of 18 residues. The CDR3 DNA sequence: TGCGCCAGCAGCCAAGACCGCCCCAGGGGGTCTTGCACCGGGGAGCTGTTTTTT. Its translation is CASSQDRPRGSCTGELFF.

The chain employs TRBV6-5 and TRBJ2-1; D perhaps matches TRBD2 (6 bases). The CDR3 length is 15 residues. Between the trimmed V and J ends, which lost 5 bases and 6 bases, there was a span of 17 bases. The V gene's germline CDR1 is MNHEY and CDR2 SVGAGI. CDR3 sequence (DNA): TGTGCCAGCAGTCGAGGGACTCCCGTGATCAATGAGCAGTTCTTC. Residues: CASSRGTPVINEQFF.

The J gene is TRBJ2-6, the V gene TRBV13, with 8 bases fitting TRBD1. J gave up 5 bases and V 0 bases, and 9 bases lay outside the gene matches. Per germline, CDR1 PRHDT and CDR2 FYEKMQ (reference sequence). The CDR3 length is 18 residues. CDR3 bases: TGTGCCAGCAGCTTAGGGGTGACAGGGGTTGGTAGGGCCAACGTCCTGACTTTC. It specifies CASSLGVTGVGRANVLTF.

The sample holds a few counts of this clone. The rearrangement links TRBV4-3 to TRBJ1-2, with D maybe TRBD1 (6 bases). Germline V CDR1 and CDR2: LGHNA, YSLEER. The V end was cut by 0 bases, the J end by 4 bases, with 15 bases between. The CDR3 sequence is 16 residues long. Written as DNA, the CDR3 is TGCGCCAGCAGCCAAGAGAGAATCAGGGGTGGCTATGGCTACACCTTC. The encoded protein is CASSQERIRGGYGYTF.

This clone was seen only a few times. The V call is TRBV5-6, the J call TRBJ2-1; D might be TRBD2 (5 bases). CDR1 SGHDT and CDR2 YYEEEE come from the germline V gene. CDR3 length: 13 residues. The V end lost 3 bases, the J end lost 5 bases, and 9 bases lay between the germline ends. The DNA of the CDR3 is TGTGCCAGCAGCTACAAGGAGGACAATGAGCAGTTCTTC. Encoded protein: CASSYKEDNEQFF. The whole variable domain, filled in from reference TRBV5-6 and TRBJ2-1, reads DAGVTQSPTHLIKTRGQQVTLRCSPKSGHDTVSWYQQALGQGPQFIFQYYEEEERQRGNFPDRFSGHQFPNYSSELNVNALLLGDSALYLCASSYKEDNEQFFGPGTRLTVL.

In its sample, this clone was seen a few times. This chain joins TRBV2 and TRBJ2-3; 7 nucleotides agree with TRBD2. CDR1 is SNHLY and CDR2 is FYNNEI in the germline V gene. V shed 4 bases and J 4 bases; nucleotides not matched to a gene: 5. This CDR3 has 14 residues. CDR3 sequence reads: CASSGGRSPDTQYF. The CDR3 region has the DNA TGTGCCAGCAGTGGCGGGAGAAGCCCAGATACGCAGTATTTT.

Worth noting for this clone: This CDR3 is also generated by other DNA sequences in the sample. CDR3: CASSPQGANTEAFF. CDR3 coding DNA: TGTGCCAGCTCACCACAGGGGGCAAACACTGAAGCTTTCTTT. V usage is TRBV18 and J usage is TRBJ1-1; 7 bases line up with TRBD1. Germline CDR1 reads KGHSH; CDR2 reads LQKENI. V was pared by 1 base and J by 2 bases, with 1 base of the junction left unmatched. CDR3 length equals 14 residues.

The rearrangement links TRBV29-1 to TRBJ2-1, with D possibly TRBD2 on 5 matching bases. V was pared by 5 bases and J by 2 bases, with 16 bases between. The CDR3 contains 15 residues. Germline CDR1 reads SQVTM; CDR2 reads ANQGSEA. The DNA for the CDR3 is TGCAGCGTTCGGGTATCGGGGATTCCCTACAATGAGCAGTTCTTC. Its translation is CSVRVSGIPYNEQFF.

In its sample, this clone was seen a few times. The genes are TRBV10-3 and TRBJ2-1; 8 bases map to TRBD2. The length of the CDR3 is 14 residues. Germline V lookup: CDR1 ENHRY, CDR2 SYGVKD. The ends lost 11 bases at V and 6 bases at J; junction bases unmatched: 12. CDR3 DNA: TGTGCCGTAAGCGGGAGTGCGGTGATCAATGAGCAGTTCTTC. Protein: CAVSGSAVINEQFF.

V usage is TRBV28 and J usage is TRBJ1-1; D is ambiguous. V lost 2 bases to trimming and J lost 4 bases, with 5 bases between them. This CDR3 contains 12 residues. Germline V gene sequence: CDR1 MDHEN, CDR2 SYDVKM. CDR3 DNA sequence: TGTGCCAGCAGTTTAGAGATCACTGAAGCTTTCTTT. This gives the protein CASSLEITEAFF.